This T cell receptor (beta chain) was retrieved from a study of Ad26.COV2.S vaccination and SARS-CoV-2 variants. Turning to the study itself: Recipients of Ad26.COV2.S got it intramuscularly, once or twice 56 days apart.

Findings of the study overall: People given the vaccine had a wider spike-specific TCR breadth than placebo recipients did.

Note on this clone: What it recognizes is unknown.

Treatment described: roughly 19 received Ad26.COV2.S at low or high dose, single or two shots; about 5 received placebo; per-sample allocation not given. Each sample was drawn 63 days after the first injection (of vaccine or placebo). An adult donor aged 18-55 years was enrolled in Boston. Wuhan-strain SARS-CoV-2 spike was expressed by the Ad26 vector that made up the vaccine. Using immunoSEQ multiplex PCR, the repertoire was profiled, and TCRdb retains in-frame clones only, with some absent. The sample comprises 300,000 to 350,000 clones, approximately 90% of which are singletons, and around 5.3% rests with the top ten. Germline values: CDR1 SEHNR, CDR2 FQNEAQ (reference sequence). The CDR3 length is 16 residues. Trimming pared 2 bases from V and 1 base from J, leaving 12 bases between.

The clonotype comes from a person between 18 and 65 years old who received the Ad26.COV2.S COVID-19 vaccine or a placebo. The chain recombines TRBV7-9 with TRBJ2-1; D tentatively fits TRBD1 or TRBD2 (6 bases each). The sample here was peripheral blood, taken in a trial of Ad26.COV2.S vaccine versus placebo. CDR3: CASSLRGARSYNEQFF. CDR3 DNA: TGTGCCAGCAGCTTAAGGGGGGCTAGGTCCTACAATGAGCAGTTCTTC.